Described below is a single T cell receptor (beta chain) sequence and its context. Its antigen is unidentified. Autoimmune disease history or systemic immunosuppression led to patients being barred. CDR3 length equals 14 residues. Trimming cost V 0 bases and J 13 bases; bases outside gene matches: 5. The germline gives CDR1 SGHAT, CDR2 FQNNGV. Clones were sequenced by immunoSEQ multiplex PCR, and TCRdb holds only the in-frame ones, with some missing. The sample has fewer than 90,000 clones; over 75% are singletons. The sample is drawn from a study of OX40 agonist ivuxolimab in advanced cancers. At the level of the study: Dose-escalation patients had hepatocellular carcinoma, melanoma, renal cell or head and neck cancer. In three patients, partial responses were observed, one with hepatocellular carcinoma and two with cutaneous melanoma.

Findings and limits, study-wide: Antigen targets of the expanded peripheral T cells went undetermined.

The receptor comes from an adult with an advanced solid tumor such as melanoma, head and neck, liver or kidney cancer. The J gene is TRBJ2-1, the V gene TRBV11-2; 11 bases align to TRBD2. The sequences come from CD4+ or CD8+ T cells sorted from blood, collected in a trial of the OX40 agonist ivuxolimab. The CDR3 spells CASSLDPGTSGQFF. CDR3 nucleotides: TGTGCCAGCAGCTTAGACCCTGGGACTAGCGGCCAGTTCTTC.